This T cell receptor (beta chain) is from a study of blood T cell repertoires in COVID-19 (dated by TCRdb to 2020 to 2022). Concerning the study at large: Collaborator samples came from the United States, Italy and Spain and covered acute and convalescent phases of COVID-19. The material from the prospective study consisted of cDNA or gDNA derived from T cells, B-cell-depleted T cells, or PBMCs. The dataset comprised deeply sampled blood TCRbeta repertoires from subjects exposed to, actively infected with, or recovered from COVID-19. The repertoires were released in a freely available public database meant as a resource for research on the immune response to SARS-CoV-2. Samples came from the ongoing ImmuneRACE study (first 160 participants) plus 1,254 subjects from 6 global collaborators. Nearly every sample came with metadata listing a de-identified subject ID, COVID-19 status, age in years and sex. Where available, HLA class I and class II types were obtained from metadata supplied by the sample provider rather than from assay-based typing.

Each collaborating institution followed its own protocols to collect whole blood in K2EDTA tubes. Collaborator samples were shipped for TCRbeta analysis as frozen whole blood, isolated PBMCs, or DNA extracted from either sample type. As for this clone: This clone's antigen is unknown. Per-base quality was not reported, and no clone a single base away is much larger than it.

Based on the germline V gene (reference sequence), the CDR1 and CDR2 sequences are LGHDT and YNNKEL. The cysteine opens and the phenylalanine closes a CDR3 of 14 amino acids. Only CDR3 DNA remains: 42 bases, in frame from the first base. V sheds 8 bases and J sheds 0 bases, leaving 13 bases between their ends. TCRbeta CDR3 regions were amplified from genomic DNA using the immunoSEQ Assay, a bias-controlled multiplex PCR. Per the source publication's procedure: The number of nucleated cells in each sample was estimated from the amplification of reference gene primers within the assay. Sequence reads were collapsed and filtered to measure the absolute abundance of every unique TCRbeta CDR3 rearrangement. Productive Simpson clonality was computed per sample as the square root of Simpson's diversity index over productive rearrangements. The table comes from immuneACCESS by way of TCRdb, which keeps in-frame sequences with V and J called. Part of the clones is missing from these tables; in studies checked, under half for an unresolved V gene and the rest for unknown reasons. The V and J calls and clone size are taken from that table; D and trimming were inferred from the DNA. Counted in this sample were over 150,000 clones; 60% to 85% of them appeared once. The leading ten clones occupy roughly 8.4% of the sample.

Summary of the overall study and its limitations: Clinical and demographic metadata were provided uncurated, with the amount varying by source and participant.

Sequencing was carried out using peripheral blood. The sequence was obtained from a man aged 60-69 years with acute or convalescent COVID-19. The chain couples TRBV3-1 (or the pseudogene TRBV3-2) to TRBJ2-5; tentative D gene TRBD2, with 6 bases matching. The nucleotide sequence is given as TGTGCCAGCGAGGAGGGCAGGTACCAAGAGACCCAGTACTTC. It is translated as CASEEGRYQETQYF.